This T cell receptor (beta chain) comes out of a study of identical twins. The CDR3 consists of 16 residues. Germline V lookup: CDR1 SGHRS, CDR2 YFSETQ. The V segment lost 1 base and the J segment 4 bases; nucleotides outside the gene matches: 8. Via MiXCR, TCRdb re-called the 5' RACE reads, giving one row per CDR3 protein. The sample carries 450,000 or so distinct CDR3 sequences, roughly 13% recorded once. These same data were also listed under a study on yellow fever vaccine responses in identical twins.

The chain recombines TRBV5-1 with TRBJ2-3; 8 positions match TRBD1. The TCR comes from a woman in her late teens or twenties in good health. Input material: CD4+ T cells sorted from blood. In DNA form, the CDR3 reads TGCGCCAGCAGCTTGATACCGGGACAGGTAGCAGATACGCAGTATTTT. Encoded protein: CASSLIPGQVADTQYF.